One sample yielded the 5 T cell receptor beta chains listed below, sequenced in a study of blood T cell repertoires in COVID-19. The repertoire was sequenced with immunoSEQ multiplex PCR; TCRdb's copy has only in-frame clones and lacks some. The sample has under 200,000 clones; approximately 74% are singletons. Sequenced: peripheral blood. Receptors originate from an elderly woman with acute or convalescent COVID-19.

The J gene is TRBJ1-5, the V gene TRBV28; TRBD1 matches at 7 bases. In germline, CDR1 is MDHEN, CDR2 SYDVKM. The CDR3 is 18 residues long. V trimming: 5 bases; J trimming: 1 base; junction bases outside the gene matches: 14. CDR3 protein: CASSHTTRDSSSNQPQHF. The DNA for the CDR3 is TGTGCCAGCAGTCATACGACCAGGGACAGTTCCAGCAATCAGCCCCAGCATTTT.

The chain uses TRBV29-1 and TRBJ2-1; TRBD2 agrees at 9 bases. The CDR3 sequence is 14 residues long. CDR1 and CDR2 (germline): SQVTM, ANQGSEA. The J segment lost 5 bases and the V segment lost 5 bases, leaving 7 bases of the junction unmatched. DNA of the CDR3: TGCAGCGTTTTCGGAATAGCGGGGGACAATGAGCAGTTCTTC. Translated: CSVFGIAGDNEQFF.

The chain recombines TRBV2 with TRBJ2-4, with 8 bases lining up with TRBD2. V trimming: 4 bases; J trimming: 0 bases; junction bases outside the gene matches: 8. The V gene's germline CDR1 is SNHLY and CDR2 FYNNEI. The CDR3 loop spans 17 amino acids. CDR3: CASSVVGAGGAKNIQYF. The CDR3 DNA sequence: TGTGCCAGCAGTGTAGTGGGTGCGGGGGGAGCCAAAAACATTCAGTACTTC. The complete variable domain, with remaining parts taken from reference TRBV2 and TRBJ2-4, reads EPEVTQTPSHQVTQMGQEVILRCVPISNHLYFYWYRQILGQKVEFLVSFYNNEISEKSEIFDDQFSVERPDGSNFTLKIRSTKLEDSAMYFCASSVVGAGGAKNIQYFGAGTRLSVL.

The CDR3 DNA reads as TGTGCCAGTACCCGGACAGGGGGGATCCCTGAAGCTTTCTTT. Translating it yields CASTRTGGIPEAFF. The chain has TRBV19 and TRBJ1-1, with 10 bases matching TRBD1. Germline values: CDR1 LNHDA, CDR2 SQIVND (reference sequence). Trimming removed 7 bases from V and 6 bases from J; junction bases left unmatched: 8. This CDR3 is built from 14 residues.

The rearrangement links TRBV7-2 to TRBJ2-5; possible D gene TRBD2, 5 bases. Germline V gives CDR1 SGHTA, CDR2 FQGNSA. The CDR3 runs 14 residues. Trimming took off 0 bases at V and 6 bases at J, with 11 bases between the two ends. The DNA for the CDR3 is TGTGCCAGCAGCTTAGCAGGCGGGCGCCAGACCCAGTACTTC. As protein: CASSLAGGRQTQYF.